This is a list of T cell receptor beta chains from one sample in a study of graft-versus-host responses after intestinal transplantation. Sequencing was performed with immunoSEQ multiplex PCR; in TCRdb, only in-frame clones are kept and a portion is missing. Here the sample spans 35,000 to 40,000 clones, around 87% being singletons. Here the sequenced sample was ileum tissue, taken around 200 days after intestinal transplant. The source is a human patient who received an intestinal transplant, so some T cells may come from the graft donor. Both conserved end residues are part of each CDR3. D genes are given only for firm matches. Clone size appears in some rows only: once, few, many, or a class for an expanded clone.

j_call,clone_size,v_call,d_call,cdr3_aa,cdr3_nt
TRBJ2-6,NA,TRBV13,NA,CASSQRELRQSRANVLTF,TGTGCCAGCAGCCAACGTGAGCTGAGACAAAGTCGGGCCAACGTCCTGACTTTC
TRBJ2-3,NA,TRBV15,NA,CATSRVSFTDTQYF,TGTGCCACCAGCAGAGTATCCTTCACAGATACGCAGTATTTT
TRBJ2-7,NA,TRBV28,TRBD1,CASSLLGTGAYEQYF,TGTGCCAGCAGTTTACTCGGGACAGGGGCCTACGAGCAGTACTTC
TRBJ2-3,NA,TRBV7-2,NA,CASSPGPTTDTQYF,TGTGCCAGCAGCCCCGGGCCCACCACAGATACGCAGTATTTT
TRBJ2-5,NA,TRBV11-3,NA,CASSLGRADQETQYF,TGTGCCAGCAGCTTAGGACGGGCCGACCAAGAGACCCAGTACTTC
TRBJ2-7,once,TRBV4-1,TRBD1,CASSHQPGTGAEQYF,TGCGCCAGCAGCCACCAACCCGGGACAGGGGCCGAGCAGTACTTC
TRBJ2-7,NA,TRBV10-3,TRBD1,CATKSGQDRSYEQYF,TGTGCCACGAAAAGCGGACAGGACCGCTCCTACGAGCAGTACTTC
TRBJ2-4,NA,TRBV28,NA,CASSDPGLAKNIQYF,TGTGCCAGCAGTGATCCGGGACTAGCCAAAAACATTCAGTACTTC
TRBJ2-1,NA,TRBV6-1,NA,CASSAVVEQFF,TGTGCCAGCAGTGCCGTCGTTGAGCAGTTCTTC
TRBJ1-1,NA,TRBV15,NA,CATSSSLGTEAFF,TGTGCCACCAGCAGCAGTTTGGGCACTGAAGCTTTCTTT
TRBJ2-5,once,TRBV7-3,TRBD2,CASSHSGRADETQYF,TGTGCCAGCAGCCACAGCGGGAGGGCGGATGAGACCCAGTACTTC
TRBJ2-2,NA,TRBV18,NA,CASSAQNGASGTGELFF,TGTGCCAGCTCAGCACAGAACGGGGCATCGGGCACCGGGGAGCTGTTTTTT
TRBJ1-3,NA,TRBV14,NA,CASSQMGASGNTIYF,TGTGCCAGCAGCCAAATGGGGGCCTCCGGAAACACCATATATTTT
TRBJ1-1,NA,TRBV28,NA,CASSLSNTEAFF,TGTGCCAGCAGTTTGAGTAACACTGAAGCTTTCTTT
TRBJ2-7,once,TRBV6-5,NA,CASSYKWESYEQYF,TGTGCCAGCAGTTATAAGTGGGAGTCCTACGAGCAGTACTTC
TRBJ1-4,NA,TRBV5-5,TRBD1,CASSLRLGTANEKLFF,TGTGCCAGCAGCCTAAGATTGGGGACAGCCAATGAAAAACTGTTTTTT
TRBJ1-4,NA,TRBV30,NA,CAWSSGEKLFF,TGTGCCTGGAGTTCTGGGGAAAAACTGTTTTTT
TRBJ2-7,NA,TRBV7-9,NA,CASSLGDTIQNF,TGTGCCAGCAGCTTGGGTGACACGATACAGAACTTC
TRBJ2-1,NA,TRBV4-1,NA,CASSQARAEEQFF,TGCGCCAGCAGCCAAGCGCGGGCCGAAGAGCAGTTCTTC
TRBJ1-1,NA,TRBV30,TRBD1,CAWNLGQGFTEAFF,TGTGCCTGGAACCTAGGACAGGGGTTCACTGAAGCTTTCTTT
TRBJ1-2,NA,TRBV5-1,NA,CASSFTGIANYGYTF,TGCGCCAGCAGCTTTACAGGGATAGCTAACTATGGCTACACCTTC
TRBJ1-2,NA,TRBV11-2,NA,CASSLGGSYTGYTF,TGTGCCAGCAGCTTAGGGGGGAGCTACACTGGCTACACCTTC
TRBJ2-2,few,TRBV4-1,TRBD1,CASSQVEQGVYTGELFF,TGCGCCAGCAGCCAAGTGGAACAGGGGGTGTACACCGGGGAGCTGTTTTTT
TRBJ2-3,NA,TRBV18,TRBD1,CASSPTRPTGWETDTQYF,TGTGCCAGCTCTCCCACACGCCCGACAGGGTGGGAGACAGATACGCAGTATTTT
TRBJ1-4,NA,TRBV5-4,NA,CASSQTTGSEKLFF,TGTGCCAGCAGCCAAACTACAGGCAGCGAAAAACTGTTTTTT
TRBJ2-2,NA,TRBV25-1,TRBD1,CASSDRANTGELFF,TGTGCCAGCAGCGACAGGGCGAACACCGGGGAGCTGTTTTTT
TRBJ2-7,NA,TRBV5-1,NA,CASSLASGYEQYF,TGCGCCAGCAGCTTGGCAAGCGGATACGAGCAGTACTTC
TRBJ2-1,NA,TRBV10-2,NA,CASSESLKPVQFF,TGCGCCAGCAGTGAGTCGCTTAAGCCGGTTCAGTTCTTC
TRBJ1-1,NA,TRBV27,NA,CASSPRTNTEAFF,TGTGCCAGCAGTCCCCGGACGAACACTGAAGCTTTCTTT
TRBJ2-2,NA,TRBV9,TRBD2,CASSVSGRGRNTGELFF,TGTGCCAGCAGCGTATCCGGGAGGGGTCGGAACACCGGGGAGCTGTTTTTT
TRBJ2-2,NA,TRBV9,NA,CASTPRGGANTGELFF,TGTGCCAGCACCCCCCGGGGCGGGGCGAACACCGGGGAGCTGTTTTTT
TRBJ2-7,once,TRBV7-9,TRBD2,CASSPGTSGTYEQYF,TGTGCCAGCAGCCCCGGGACTAGCGGTACCTACGAGCAGTACTTC
TRBJ1-5,NA,TRBV6-1,NA,CASSETHLVGNQPQHF,TGTGCCAGCAGTGAAACACATCTAGTGGGCAATCAGCCCCAGCATTTT
TRBJ1-2,NA,TRBV10-1,NA,CASSASTDYGYTF,TGCGCCAGCAGCGCGTCTACCGACTATGGCTACACCTTC
TRBJ1-1,NA,TRBV28,NA,CASSPLRTISAFF,TGTGCCAGCAGCCCGCTACGGACGATCAGCGCTTTCTTT
TRBJ2-2,once,TRBV13,TRBD1,CASREGARGELFF,TGTGCCAGCAGAGAGGGGGCGCGCGGGGAGCTGTTTTTT
TRBJ1-5,NA,TRBV28,NA,CASRPTGGPQHF,TGTGCCAGCAGACCAACGGGTGGGCCCCAGCATTTT
TRBJ2-7,NA,TRBV4-2,NA,CASSQDLGLTGYEQYF,TGTGCCAGCAGCCAAGATCTGGGACTTACGGGATACGAGCAGTACTTC
TRBJ2-1,NA,TRBV5-4,TRBD1,CASSSLKGQGVAWREQFF,TGTGCCAGCAGCTCCCTTAAGGGACAGGGAGTGGCGTGGCGTGAGCAGTTCTTC
TRBJ2-3,once,TRBV10-3,TRBD1,CAAQQGVGTDTQYF,TGTGCCGCACAACAGGGGGTGGGCACAGATACGCAGTATTTT